These 24 T cell receptor beta chains share one sample of origin, sequenced in a study of cytomegalovirus exposure and HLA in healthy donors. This PCR relied on a set of 60 Vbeta primers and 13 Jbeta primers. Sequenced by immunoSEQ multiplex PCR; TCRdb stores in-frame clones only, minus some. The sample holds some 160,000 clones; around 83% are singletons and the top ten take 7.5% to 9%. The specimen was PBMCs. The receptors here all came from a male donor in good health and CMV-seropositive.

This clone was recorded once. This chain uses TRBV2 with TRBJ1-5; D is possibly TRBD1 (6 bases). Germline V gene sequence: CDR1 SNHLY, CDR2 FYNNEI. The CDR3 extends over 12 amino acids. The V gene lost 7 bases and the J gene lost 7 bases, with 11 bases spanning the gap. This CDR3 reads CASTTGNQPQHF. The CDR3, as DNA: TGTGCCAGCACAACAGGGAACCAGCCCCAGCATTTT.

The J gene is TRBJ1-2, the V gene TRBV6-1; unclear D gene. The CDR3 spans 12 residues. Germline V lookup: CDR1 MNHNS, CDR2 SASEGT. Trimming stripped 5 bases from V and 4 bases from J, with 8 bases between. The DNA for the CDR3 is TGTGCCAGCAGTATGGAGCTCTATGGCTACACCTTC. The encoded protein is CASSMELYGYTF.

DNA of the CDR3: TGTGCCAGCAGCCCGCAAGCGGGATCCTACGAGCAGTACTTC. Protein: CASSPQAGSYEQYF. The V and J genes are TRBV9 and TRBJ2-7, with 7 positions matching TRBD2. Unmatched junction bases numbered 5, after V lost 4 bases and J lost 1 base. Germline values: CDR1 SGDLS, CDR2 YYNGEE. The length of the CDR3 is 14 residues.

This rearrangement joins TRBV5-1 to TRBJ2-3; D gene ambiguous. Germline values: CDR1 SGHRS, CDR2 YFSETQ. Trimming pared 1 base from V and 5 bases from J, leaving 11 bases between. This CDR3 spans 14 amino acids. This chain's CDR3 is CASSLFQPGDTQYF. For the CDR3, the DNA is TGCGCCAGCAGCTTGTTCCAGCCAGGAGATACGCAGTATTTT.

The chain has TRBV30 and TRBJ1-2; D is uncertain. V was shortened by 0 bases and J by 1 base, with 15 bases between the two germline ends. This CDR3 has 16 residues. In germline, CDR1 is GTSNPN, CDR2 SVGIG (reference sequence). Written as DNA, the CDR3 is TGTGCCTGGAGTGTAGATAGAGGCCACCTTAACTATGGCTACACCTTC. Its protein product is CAWSVDRGHLNYGYTF. The entire variable domain, with the rest obtained from reference TRBV30 and TRBJ1-2, is as follows: SQTIHQWPATLVQPVGSPLSLECTVEGTSNPNLYWYRQAAGRGLQLLFYSVGIGQISSEVPQNLSASRPQDRQFILSSKKLLLSDSGFYLCAWSVDRGHLNYGYTFGSGTRLTVV.

The chain uses TRBV6-1 and TRBJ2-7, with a tentative D call TRBD2 (6 bases). The CDR3 is 13 amino acids. V was clipped by 7 bases and J by 3 bases, with 13 bases between them. The germline gives CDR1 MNHNS, CDR2 SASEGT. CDR3 nucleotides: TGTGCCAGCATTACCGGGAGCCTCTACGAGCAGTACTTC. Translation: CASITGSLYEQYF.

The chain carries TRBV4-3 and TRBJ1-2, with D perhaps matching TRBD1 (6 bases). The ends were cut back, 0 bases at V and 8 bases at J, with 13 bases in the middle. The CDR3 is 14 amino acids. The germline V gene has CDR1 LGHNA and CDR2 YSLEER. The CDR3 reads CASSQDMAGEGYTF. DNA for the CDR3: TGCGCCAGCAGCCAAGATATGGCAGGGGAGGGCTACACCTTC.

This clone was seen once. The V call is TRBV30, the J call TRBJ1-5; D gene ambiguous. The ends were cut back, 3 bases at V and 6 bases at J, with 12 bases in the middle. The CDR3 loop spans 13 amino acids. The V gene's germline CDR1 is GTSNPN and CDR2 SVGIG (reference sequence). CDR3: CAWSTQGGQPQHF. As DNA, the CDR3 is TGTGCCTGGAGCACCCAAGGCGGTCAGCCCCAGCATTTT.

DNA for the CDR3: TGCGCCAGCAGCCAAGGGACTCCGGGGGGCTACGAGCAGTACTTC. Translating it yields CASSQGTPGGYEQYF. This chain uses TRBV4-1 with TRBJ2-7; 7 nucleotides align to TRBD2. The trim removed 1 base at V and 3 bases at J, leaving 6 bases unmatched. The CDR3 is made up of 15 amino acids. The germline V gene encodes CDR1 MGHRA and CDR2 YSYEKL.

In the case of this clone: The junction does not match germline at one end; this may be a read error. The CDR3 is CASSIGTGSYDEQFF. CDR3 sequence (DNA): TGTGCCAGTAGTATCGGGACAGGGAGCTACGATGAGCAGTTCTTC. The J gene is TRBJ2-1, the V gene TRBV19, with 9 bases that match TRBD1. Per germline, CDR1 LNHDA and CDR2 SQIVND (reference sequence). The CDR3 sequence is 15 residues long.

The chain links TRBV7-2 to TRBJ2-7; 10 nucleotides align to TRBD2. Germline V lookup: CDR1 SGHTA, CDR2 FQGNSA. The V gene end was trimmed by 3 bases and the J gene end by 3 bases; junction bases not matched to a gene: 5. The CDR3 runs 15 residues. The CDR3 DNA reads as TGTGCCAGCAGCTTCCAAGCTAGCGGGAGCTACGAGCAGTACTTC. Encoded protein: CASSFQASGSYEQYF.

The rearrangement joins TRBV6-1 to TRBJ2-1; 10 bases are shared with TRBD2. The CDR3 covers 16 residues. CDR1 is MNHNS and CDR2 is SASEGT in the germline V gene. V was clipped by 4 bases and J by 2 bases; unmatched bases: 5. CDR3 DNA: TGTGCCAGCAGTGCCCCAGCGGGAGGGCCCTACAATGAGCAGTTCTTC. As protein: CASSAPAGGPYNEQFF.

As regards this clone: Within the sample, other DNA sequences also encode this same CDR3. V usage is TRBV5-1 and J usage is TRBJ1-1, with a tentative D call TRBD1 (5 bases). V shed 1 base and J shed 1 base, with 5 bases lying between them. The CDR3 runs to 13 residues. The germline V gene encodes CDR1 SGHRS and CDR2 YFSETQ. CDR3 nucleotide sequence: TGCGCCAGCAGCTTGCAGGGGAACACTGAAGCTTTCTTT. The encoded protein is CASSLQGNTEAFF.

This chain connects TRBV7-2 to TRBJ1-1; 7 bases line up with TRBD1. The CDR3 loop spans 14 amino acids. V dropped 6 bases and J dropped 1; count of bases not matched to a gene: 5. Looked up from germline, CDR1 is SGHTA and CDR2 is FQGNSA. Here the CDR3 DNA reads TGTGCCAGCAGGGCCGGACAGGCGAACACTGAAGCTTTCTTT. It yields the protein CASRAGQANTEAFF.

The chain joins TRBV30 to TRBJ2-7, with a possible D match to TRBD2 (6 bases). Germline V gene data show CDR1 as GTSNPN and CDR2 as SVGIG (reference sequence). CDR3 length equals 13 residues. Trimming stripped 7 bases from V and 2 bases from J, with 15 bases between. The CDR3 nucleotides are TGTGCCTCAACCCCGGGGGATACCTACGAGCAGTACTTC. Protein: CASTPGDTYEQYF.

The V gene is TRBV6-5, the J gene TRBJ1-2, with D hard to call. Germline loops: CDR1 MNHEY, CDR2 SVGAGI. This CDR3 spans 13 amino acids. Trimming removed 6 bases from V and 2 bases from J, with 10 bases in between. CDR3 nucleotides: TGTGCCAGCAGAATTCAAAAAAACTATGGCTACACCTTC. It specifies CASRIQKNYGYTF.

This chain connects TRBV28 to TRBJ1-5; a possible D gene is TRBD1 (5 bases). Trimming took 6 bases from V and 3 from J, leaving 12 bases between them. The CDR3 consists of 14 residues. Germline-derived CDR1 and CDR2 are MDHEN and SYDVKM. The CDR3 protein is CASRQDRLNQPQHF. Here the CDR3 DNA reads TGTGCCAGCAGACAAGACAGACTCAATCAGCCCCAGCATTTT.

This rearrangement joins TRBV7-2 to TRBJ2-3; 13 bases agree with TRBD2. Germline values: CDR1 SGHTA, CDR2 FQGNSA. The CDR3 is 17 amino acids. With 6 bases clipped from V and 3 bases from J, the junction kept 9 bases outside the gene matches. CDR3 residues: CASSYTSGGAGTDTQYF. The CDR3 DNA follows: TGTGCCAGCAGTTATACTAGCGGGGGGGCGGGTACAGATACGCAGTATTTT.

Only one count was recorded for this clone. V gene TRBV10-1 combines with J gene TRBJ1-1, with 10 bases that match TRBD1. Germline CDR1 WNHNN, CDR2 SYGVQD (reference sequence). Trimming removed 4 bases from V and 0 bases from J; junction bases left unmatched: 5. This CDR3 has 16 amino acids. The CDR3: CASSGGQGIVNTEAFF. CDR3 in DNA: TGCGCCAGCAGTGGGGGACAGGGGATCGTGAACACTGAAGCTTTCTTT.

The chain links TRBV21-1 to TRBJ2-1; the D segment call TRBD1 is taken from the table without a DNA check. TRBV21-1 is recorded as a pseudogene. This CDR3 region has 17 residues. The CDR3: CASSKGGQGSSYNEQFF. As DNA, the CDR3 is TGTGCCAGCAGCAAAGGGGGCCAGGGAAGCTCCTACAATGAGCAGTTCTTC.

This chain uses TRBV4-1 with TRBJ2-7, with TRBD2 matching over 7 bases. The junction had 16 bases not matched to a gene; V was cut back by 4 bases and J by 1 base. The germline V gene has CDR1 MGHRA and CDR2 YSYEKL. This CDR3 is 18 amino acids long. In nucleotides, the CDR3 is TGCGCCAGCAGCCCTGGACCCCCGGGACTACCGGGGTCCTACGAGCAGTACTTC. It is translated as CASSPGPPGLPGSYEQYF.

As regards this clone: One end of the junction does not line up with germline, which may come from a read error. This rearrangement joins TRBV2 to TRBJ2-4; 12 positions agree with TRBD1. The germline V gene encodes CDR1 SNHLY and CDR2 FYNNEI. This CDR3 has 17 residues. The chain's CDR3 is CASSIESGQGAKNSQYF. In DNA form, the CDR3 reads TGTGCCAGCAGTATCGAATCGGGACAGGGGGCGAAAAACAGTCAGTACTTC.

The chain links TRBV6-5 to TRBJ1-2, with no clear D. The CDR3 is 14 residues long. V dropped 2 bases and J dropped 1 base, with 8 bases sitting between them. CDR1 MNHEY and CDR2 SVGAGI come from the germline V gene. CDR3 sequence reads: CASSYDSNNYGYTF. CDR3 DNA: TGTGCCAGCAGTTACGACTCAAATAACTATGGCTACACCTTC.

CDR3 bases: TGTGCCATCAGTGACCTCGCCGGGGGAGGACAGCCCCAGCATTTT. Its translation is CAISDLAGGGQPQHF. V gene TRBV10-3 combines with J gene TRBJ1-5; tentatively, D is TRBD1 (5 bases). CDR3 size: 15 residues. The V gene lost 3 bases and the J gene lost 7 bases, with 16 bases spanning the gap. Germline CDR1 is ENHRY and CDR2 is SYGVKD.